Listed here are 21 T cell receptor beta chains from one sample, sequenced in a study of CD8+CD57+ T cells in acquired aplastic anemia (dated by TCRdb to between 2018 and 2020). The sequencer listed for this sample is Illumina HiSeq 2000. TCR beta VDJ combination and CDR3 sequence profiling used genomic DNA as the template. TCRdb took the public reads, trimmed them with fastp at Q25, ran MiXCR for clone calling and kept in-frame beta chains. Under each unique CDR3 protein, matching rows form one entry showing the most common genes and DNA. In all, the sample holds hundreds of thousands of distinct CDR3 sequences, and just under 70% of those were seen once. Approximately 3.8% of the sample is in the top ten clones. Sequenced sample: sorted CD4+, CD8+, or CD8+CD57+ T cells (not recorded which) from PBMCs. Receptors were obtained from a human donor in good health, serving as a control.

This chain links TRBV19 with TRBJ1-1; no clear D gene. Germline V gene data show CDR1 as LNHDA and CDR2 as SQIVND (reference sequence). Trimming cost V 6 bases and J 7 bases, with 9 bases left between them. This CDR3 is built from 11 residues. The CDR3 nucleotides read TGTGCCAGTAGGACCGCCGTTGAAGCTTTCTTT. The encoded protein is CASRTAVEAFF. Filled out from reference TRBV19 and TRBJ1-1, the complete variable domain reads DGGITQSPKYLFRKEGQNVTLSCEQNLNHDAMYWYRQDPGQGLRLIYYSQIVNDFQKGDIAEGYSVSREKKESFPLTVTSAQKNPTAFYLCASRTAVEAFFGQGTRLTVV.

J is TRBJ2-1 and V is TRBV13, with a tentative D call TRBD1 (5 bases). The CDR3 consists of 13 residues. The germline gives CDR1 PRHDT, CDR2 FYEKMQ (reference sequence). Trimming removed 5 bases at V and 12 bases at J, with 17 bases between. For the CDR3, the DNA is TGTGCCAGCAGCCCAGGGAATAATTCACCGCAGTTCTTC. Encoded protein: CASSPGNNSPQFF.

This clonotype was seen many times. This chain connects TRBV30 to TRBJ2-3; D may be TRBD2 (5 bases). The germline V gene has CDR1 GTSNPN and CDR2 SVGIG (reference sequence). Trimming stripped 7 bases from V and 10 bases from J, with 18 bases between. The CDR3 totals 12 residues. The CDR3 sequence is CAFGFAGGPQYF. CDR3 DNA sequence: TGTGCCTTTGGTTTTGCCGGAGGACCGCAGTATTTT.

This clonotype was detected only a few times. An end of the junction differs from the germline gene, which may be a read error. The CDR3 protein is CASSGGVSDQPQHF. CDR3 nucleotide sequence: TGTGCCAGTAGTGGAGGGGTTAGCGATCAGCCCCAGCATTTT. J is TRBJ1-5 and V is TRBV19, with a tentative D call TRBD1 (5 bases). Germline V CDR1 and CDR2: LNHDA, SQIVND (reference sequence). The CDR3 has 14 residues.

The V call is TRBV10-2, the J call TRBJ1-5, with D possibly matching TRBD1 (5 bases). Germline CDR1 and CDR2: WSHSY and SAAADI. Trimming pared 2 bases from V and 3 bases from J, leaving 14 bases between. This CDR3 spans 16 amino acids. CDR3 coding DNA: TGCGCCAGCAGTGAGGTGGGACCTATTTACAATCAGCCCCAGCATTTT. It codes for CASSEVGPIYNQPQHF.

The chain combines TRBV24-1 with TRBJ2-7; no clear D gene. The ends were cut back, 11 bases at V and 5 bases at J, with 18 bases in the middle. The CDR3 spans 13 residues. Germline V CDR1 and CDR2: KGHDR, SFDVKD. The CDR3 coding sequence is TGTGCCAGCAGCGAAGCAGGAAGCAACGAGCAGTACTTC. It is translated as CASSEAGSNEQYF.

The chain joins TRBV20-1 to TRBJ1-6; a weak D match, TRBD1 (5 bases). Trimming left V 1 base short and J 11 bases short, with 15 bases between. This CDR3 is 14 amino acids long. Germline CDR1 is DFQATT and CDR2 is SNEGSKA (reference sequence). The CDR3 region is CSARASTGLAPLHF. The CDR3 DNA reads TGCAGTGCTAGAGCTAGTACAGGTCTAGCACCCCTCCACTTT.

The rearrangement joins TRBV20-1 to TRBJ2-3, with D uncertain. CDR3 length: 11 amino acids. V shed 4 bases and J shed 6 bases, with 8 bases lying between them. The germline gives CDR1 DFQATT, CDR2 SNEGSKA (reference sequence). In DNA form, the CDR3 reads TGCAGTGCTAACTCCTTGGATACGCAGTATTTT. Its translation: CSANSLDTQYF.

The gene calls are TRBV27 and TRBJ2-2; tentatively, D is TRBD2 (7 bases). V lost 3 bases to trimming and J lost 4 bases, with 12 bases between them. Germline V gene data show CDR1 as MNHEY and CDR2 as SMNVEV (reference sequence). The CDR3 totals 15 residues. CDR3 region: CASSFGGGLTGELFF. The CDR3 DNA reads as TGTGCCAGCAGTTTTGGGGGGGGGCTCACCGGGGAGCTGTTTTTT.

This clonotype was counted only a few times. A read error may account for a junction end that differs from germline. The chain uses TRBV24-1 and TRBJ2-7; 9 bases are shared with TRBD1. The CDR3 has 14 amino acids. Germline-derived CDR1 and CDR2 are KGHDR and SFDVKD. The CDR3 DNA follows: TGTGCCAGCAGTGGACAGGGGAAAGGCTACGAGCAGTACTTC. Translation gives CASSGQGKGYEQYF.

This clonotype has ten or more counts. V is TRBV6-2 or TRBV6-3 and J is TRBJ2-7; 9 nucleotides align to TRBD1. There are 14 residues in the CDR3. Germline V gene data show CDR1 as MNHEY and CDR2 as SVGEGT. The V and J ends lost 5 bases and 3 bases, in that order; junction bases with no gene match: 5. The CDR3 protein is CASSPGTGHYEQYF. The CDR3 DNA reads as TGTGCCAGCAGTCCCGGGACAGGGCACTACGAGCAGTACTTC.

This clonotype was counted many times. The V and J genes are TRBV7-6 and TRBJ2-4; D not resolved. Germline assignment: CDR1 SGHVS and CDR2 FNYEAQ. The CDR3 covers 14 residues. Trimming cost V 6 bases and J 3 bases, with 12 bases left between them. The CDR3 here is CASSLGPYKNIQYF. The CDR3 DNA follows: TGTGCCAGCAGTCTAGGGCCGTACAAAAACATTCAGTACTTC.

The rearrangement uses TRBV7-6 and TRBJ2-7, with D possibly being TRBD2 (6 bases). This CDR3 has 14 residues. Trimming removed 2 bases at V and 3 bases at J, with 11 bases between. CDR1 SGHVS and CDR2 FNYEAQ come from the germline V gene. CDR3 sequence reads: CASSLLARDYEQYF. The CDR3 DNA is TGTGCCAGCAGCTTACTAGCGCGGGACTACGAGCAGTACTTC. The complete variable domain, with remaining parts taken from reference TRBV7-6 and TRBJ2-7, reads GAGVSQSPRYKVTKRGQDVALRCDPISGHVSLYWYRQALGQGPEFLTYFNYEAQQDKSGLPNDRFSAERPEGSISTLTIQRTEQRDSAMYRCASSLLARDYEQYFGPGTRLTVT.

The V and J genes are TRBV4-3 and TRBJ1-1; TRBD1 matches at 8 bases. Germline loops: CDR1 LGHNA, CDR2 YSLEER. J lost 4 bases, V lost 1 base, and 2 bases had no gene match. The CDR3 loop spans 14 amino acids. CDR3 DNA sequence: TGCGCCAGCAGCCAAGCGGACAGGGCCACTGAAGCTTTCTTT. Its translation is CASSQADRATEAFF.

This clonotype was detected only a few times. In DNA form, the CDR3 reads TGTGCCACCAGTGACGCCCTAGCGGGAGTGGGGAATGAGCAGTTCTTC. Its protein is CATSDALAGVGNEQFF. The chain joins TRBV24-1 to TRBJ2-1; TRBD2 aligns across 10 bases. The germline V gene has CDR1 KGHDR and CDR2 SFDVKD. Unmatched junction bases numbered 9, after V lost 4 bases and J lost 7 bases. The length of the CDR3 is 16 residues.

The rearrangement uses TRBV9 and TRBJ1-1; a possible D gene is TRBD1 (6 bases). The germline V gene encodes CDR1 SGDLS and CDR2 YYNGEE. This CDR3 is built from 12 residues. The V gene lost 2 bases and the J gene lost 14 bases, with 16 bases spanning the gap. CDR3 bases: TGTGCCAGCAGCGTGGGGCCAGGGGAAGGCTTCTTT. Its protein is CASSVGPGEGFF. Using reference TRBV9 and TRBJ1-1 for the parts outside the CDR3, the full variable domain is DSGVTQTPKHLITATGQRVTLRCSPRSGDLSVYWYQQSLDQGLQFLIQYYNGEERAKGNILERFSAQQFPDLHSELNLSSLELGDSALYFCASSVGPGEGFFGQGTRLTVV.

As for this clonotype: In this CDR3 the conserved last residue, phenylalanine or tryptophan, is missing, so a read error is likely. It is unclear where the CDR3 begins or ends on the DNA, so no DNA is shown, and the CDR3 is as TCRdb lists it. V gene TRBV2 combines with J gene TRBJ1-1. The germline V gene encodes CDR1 SNHLY and CDR2 FYNNEI. The CDR3 is 13 residues long, ends included. The CDR3 sequence is CASREIRARKNSL.

This clonotype was counted many times. The V call is TRBV3-1, the J call TRBJ2-6, with unresolved D. The CDR3 consists of 14 residues. Deletions cut 2 bases from V and 4 bases from J, with 6 bases between. The V gene's germline CDR1 is LGHDT and CDR2 YNNKEL (reference sequence). In DNA, the CDR3 is TGTGCCAGCAGCCAACTCTTAGGGGCCAACGTCCTGACTTTC. This gives the protein CASSQLLGANVLTF.

This rearrangement joins TRBV7-2 to TRBJ1-5; D may be TRBD1 (5 bases). Germline lookup yields CDR1 SGHTA and CDR2 FQGNSA. The CDR3 extends over 15 amino acids. The V end lost 5 bases, the J end lost 16 bases, and 27 bases lay between the germline ends. The DNA for the CDR3 is TGTGCCAGCAGCATACGTCCGGGGCAGATTCAAGCTTTCCATTTT. This sequence encodes CASSIRPGQIQAFHF.

The chain employs TRBV7-2 and TRBJ2-5; possible D gene TRBD2, 6 bases. Germline values: CDR1 SGHTA, CDR2 FQGNSA. The CDR3 has 15 residues. V lost 6 bases, J lost 14 bases, and 28 bases lay in between. The CDR3 DNA follows: TGTGCCAGCAGACCCTGCGGGGAAGGGCCCCTCCACTTTTACTTC. Translation gives CASRPCGEGPLHFYF.

This clonotype came up once. An end of the junction does not agree with germline; a read error may underlie this. The V call is TRBV10-3, the J call TRBJ1-2, with D tentatively TRBD1 (6 bases). Germline CDR1 is ENHRY and CDR2 is SYGVKD. This CDR3 has 13 amino acids. The CDR3 protein is CAISDGGADGYNF. The DNA of the CDR3 is TGTGCCATCAGTGACGGGGGGGCAGATGGGTACAACTTC.